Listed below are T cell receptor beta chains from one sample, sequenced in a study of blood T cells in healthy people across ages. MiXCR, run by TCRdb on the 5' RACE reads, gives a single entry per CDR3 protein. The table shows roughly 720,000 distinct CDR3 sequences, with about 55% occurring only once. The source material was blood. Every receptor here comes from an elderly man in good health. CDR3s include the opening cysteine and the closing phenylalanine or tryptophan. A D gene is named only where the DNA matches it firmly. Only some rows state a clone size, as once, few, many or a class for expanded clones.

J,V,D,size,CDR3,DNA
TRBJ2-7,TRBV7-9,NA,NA,CASSTPGWEQYF,TGTGCCAGCAGCACCCCAGGGTGGGAGCAGTACTTC
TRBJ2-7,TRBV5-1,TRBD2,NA,CASSLSGSVDEQYF,TGCGCCAGCAGCCTTAGCGGGAGCGTGGACGAGCAGTACTTC
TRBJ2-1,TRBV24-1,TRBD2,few,CATSDRTSGSNEQFF,TGTGCCACCAGTGACCGGACTAGCGGGAGTAATGAGCAGTTCTTC
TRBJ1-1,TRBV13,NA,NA,CASSPRQGLGNTEAFF,TGTGCCAGCAGCCCCCGGCAGGGTCTCGGGAACACTGAAGCTTTCTTT
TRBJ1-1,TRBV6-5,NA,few,CASSEGNTEAFF,TGTGCCAGCAGTGAAGGGAACACTGAAGCTTTCTTT
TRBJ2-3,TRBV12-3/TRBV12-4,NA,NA,CASSFPTGMVYF,TGTGCCAGCAGTTTCCCGACAGGAATGGTGTATTTT
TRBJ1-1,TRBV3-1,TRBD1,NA,CASSQTPGTAEAFF,TGTGCCAGCAGCCAGACCCCCGGGACAGCCGAAGCTTTCTTT
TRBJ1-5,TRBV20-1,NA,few,CSARSDGSGNQPQHF,TGCAGTGCTAGGTCCGACGGGTCGGGCAATCAGCCCCAGCATTTT
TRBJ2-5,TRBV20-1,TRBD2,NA,CSGASGTGETQYF,TGCAGTGGGGCTAGCGGGACCGGGGAGACCCAGTACTTC
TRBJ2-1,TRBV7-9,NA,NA,CASSLEDRRGGQFF,TGTGCCAGCAGCTTAGAGGACAGACGAGGAGGGCAGTTCTTC
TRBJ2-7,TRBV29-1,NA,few,CSVEMANTYEQYF,TGCAGCGTTGAAATGGCGAACACCTACGAGCAGTACTTC
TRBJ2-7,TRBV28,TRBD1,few,CASTTGGKSYEQYF,TGTGCCAGCACCACAGGGGGCAAGAGCTACGAGCAGTACTTC
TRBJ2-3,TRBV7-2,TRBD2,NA,CASSLGGGGRVGTDTQYF,TGTGCCAGCAGCTTAGGGGGAGGAGGGAGGGTCGGCACAGATACGCAGTATTTT
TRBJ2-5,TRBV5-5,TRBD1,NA,CASSNLGTGRQYF,TGTGCCAGCTCTAACCTCGGGACAGGGCGGCAGTACTTC
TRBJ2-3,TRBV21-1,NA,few,CASSKTGTSGTTDTQYF,TGTGCCAGCAGCAAAACCGGGACTAGCGGAACCACAGATACGCAGTATTTT
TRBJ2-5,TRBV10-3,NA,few,CAISESMGPGETQYF,TGTGCCATCAGTGAGTCGATGGGGCCGGGAGAGACCCAGTACTTC
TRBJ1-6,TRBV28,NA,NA,CASSPSGNYNSPLHF,TGTGCCAGCAGTCCGTCCGGCAACTATAATTCACCCCTCCACTTT
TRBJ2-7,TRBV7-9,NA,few,CASSGVKKGTYEQYF,TGTGCCAGCAGCGGGGTCAAGAAGGGGACCTACGAGCAGTACTTC
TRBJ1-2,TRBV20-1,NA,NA,CSASDWAGYGYTF,TGCAGTGCTAGTGATTGGGCCGGGTATGGCTACACCTTC
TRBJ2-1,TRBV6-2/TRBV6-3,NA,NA,CASSYGFLSNEQFF,TGTGCCAGCAGTTACGGGTTCCTTAGCAATGAGCAGTTCTTC
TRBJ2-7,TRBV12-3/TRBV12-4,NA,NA,CASSFGGLSSYEQYF,TGTGCCAGCAGTTTTGGCGGACTAAGCTCCTACGAGCAGTACTTC
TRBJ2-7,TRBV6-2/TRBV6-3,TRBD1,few,CASSLSTGVVLEQYF,TGTGCCAGCAGCCTATCGACAGGGGTTGTATTAGAGCAGTACTTC
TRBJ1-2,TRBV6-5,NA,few,CASSYSGGTAYGYTF,TGTGCCAGCAGTTACTCAGGGGGGACCGCCTATGGCTACACCTTC
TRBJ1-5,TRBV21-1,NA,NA,CASSKEPPGGQHQPQHF,TGTGCCAGCAGCAAAGAGCCCCCGGGGGGGCAACATCAGCCCCAGCATTTT
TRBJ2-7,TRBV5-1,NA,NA,CASRLQGFSSGTYEQYF,TGCGCCAGCAGACTACAGGGTTTCTCCTCCGGAACTTACGAGCAGTACTTC
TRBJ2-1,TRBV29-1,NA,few,CSAITVGLRYNEQFF,TGCAGCGCTATCACGGTGGGACTCCGCTACAATGAGCAGTTCTTC
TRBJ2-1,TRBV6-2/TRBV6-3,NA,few,CASSYSPMTPHNEQFF,TGTGCCAGCAGTTACTCTCCAATGACACCGCACAATGAGCAGTTCTTC
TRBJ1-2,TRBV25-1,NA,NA,CASSDTQGNYGYTF,TGTGCCAGCAGTGACACGCAGGGAAACTATGGCTACACCTTC
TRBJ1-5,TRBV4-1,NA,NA,CASSQVPDSDNQPQHF,TGCGCCAGCAGCCAAGTTCCGGACAGCGATAATCAGCCCCAGCATTTT
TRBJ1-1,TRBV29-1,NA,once,CSVHAPQGKLTEAFF,TGCAGCGTTCACGCACCGCAGGGGAAGTTGACTGAAGCTTTCTTT
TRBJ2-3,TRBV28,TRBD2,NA,CASSSGGGGKDTQYF,TGTGCCAGCAGTTCGGGAGGGGGAGGGAAAGATACGCAGTATTTT
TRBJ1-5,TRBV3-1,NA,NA,CASSQGSGTRNQPQHF,TGTGCCAGCAGCCAAGGGTCAGGGACCCGCAATCAGCCCCAGCATTTT